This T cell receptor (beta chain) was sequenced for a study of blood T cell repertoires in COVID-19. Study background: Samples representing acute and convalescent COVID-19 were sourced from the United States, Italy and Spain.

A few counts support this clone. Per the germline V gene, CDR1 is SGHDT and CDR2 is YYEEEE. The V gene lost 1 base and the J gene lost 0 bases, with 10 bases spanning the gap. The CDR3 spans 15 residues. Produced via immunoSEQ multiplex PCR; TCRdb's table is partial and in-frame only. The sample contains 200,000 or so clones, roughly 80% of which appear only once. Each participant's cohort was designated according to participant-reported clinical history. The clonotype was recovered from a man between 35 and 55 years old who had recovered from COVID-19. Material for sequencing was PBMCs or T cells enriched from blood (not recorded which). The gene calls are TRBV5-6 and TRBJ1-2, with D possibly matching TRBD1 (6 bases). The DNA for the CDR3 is TGTGCCAGCAGCTTGAAGGGGGTAGCTAACTATGGCTACACCTTC. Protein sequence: CASSLKGVANYGYTF.